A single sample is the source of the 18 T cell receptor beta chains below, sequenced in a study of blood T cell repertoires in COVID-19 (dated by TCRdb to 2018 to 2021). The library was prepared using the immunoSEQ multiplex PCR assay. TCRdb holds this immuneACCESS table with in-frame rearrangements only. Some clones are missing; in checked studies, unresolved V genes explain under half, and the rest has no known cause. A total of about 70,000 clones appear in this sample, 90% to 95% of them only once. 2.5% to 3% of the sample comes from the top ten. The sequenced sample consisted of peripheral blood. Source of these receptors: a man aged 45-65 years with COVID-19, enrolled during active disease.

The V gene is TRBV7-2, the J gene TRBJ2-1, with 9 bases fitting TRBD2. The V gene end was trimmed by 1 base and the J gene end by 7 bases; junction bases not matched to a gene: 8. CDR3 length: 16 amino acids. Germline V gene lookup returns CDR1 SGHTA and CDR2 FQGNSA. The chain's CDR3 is CASSLVSAGGPNEQFF. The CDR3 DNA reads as TGTGCCAGCAGCTTAGTCTCCGCGGGAGGGCCAAATGAGCAGTTCTTC.

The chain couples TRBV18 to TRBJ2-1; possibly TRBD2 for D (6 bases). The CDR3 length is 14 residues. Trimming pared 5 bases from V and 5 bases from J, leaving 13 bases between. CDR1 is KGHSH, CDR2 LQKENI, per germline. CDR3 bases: TGTGCCAGCTCATCCGGGACTCTTAACAATGAGCAGTTCTTC. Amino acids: CASSSGTLNNEQFF.

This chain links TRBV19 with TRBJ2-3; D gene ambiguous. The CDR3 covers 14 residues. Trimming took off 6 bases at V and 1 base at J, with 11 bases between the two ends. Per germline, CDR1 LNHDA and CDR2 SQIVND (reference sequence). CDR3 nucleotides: TGTGCCAGTAGGGCTTTCCGGGGCACAGATACGCAGTATTTT. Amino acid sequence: CASRAFRGTDTQYF.

The CDR3 loop is CASSVAEVPRASEQFF. CDR3 coding DNA: TGTGCCAGCAGCGTAGCGGAGGTCCCCCGCGCCAGCGAGCAGTTCTTC. J is TRBJ2-1 and V is TRBV9; a weak D match, TRBD2 (5 bases). The V and J ends lost 0 bases and 10 bases respectively, with 20 bases between them. CDR3 length: 16 amino acids. Germline V gene sequence: CDR1 SGDLS, CDR2 YYNGEE.

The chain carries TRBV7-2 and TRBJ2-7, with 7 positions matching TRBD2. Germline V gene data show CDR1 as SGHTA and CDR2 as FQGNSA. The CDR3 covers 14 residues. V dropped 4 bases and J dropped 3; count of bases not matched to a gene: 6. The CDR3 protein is CASSSSGTVYEQYF. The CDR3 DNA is TGTGCCAGCAGCTCAAGCGGGACGGTCTACGAGCAGTACTTC. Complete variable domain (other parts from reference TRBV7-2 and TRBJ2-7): GAGVSQSPSNKVTEKGKDVELRCDPISGHTALYWYRQSLGQGLEFLIYFQGNSAPDKSGLPSDRFSAERTGGSVSTLTIQRTQQEDSAVYLCASSSSGTVYEQYFGPGTRLTVT.

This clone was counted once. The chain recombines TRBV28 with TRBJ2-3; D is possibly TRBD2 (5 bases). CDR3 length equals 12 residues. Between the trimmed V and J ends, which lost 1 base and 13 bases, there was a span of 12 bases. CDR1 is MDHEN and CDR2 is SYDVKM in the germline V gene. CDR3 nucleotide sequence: TGTGCCAGCAGTTTATTTGAGGGCCTTAAGTATTTT. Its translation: CASSLFEGLKYF.

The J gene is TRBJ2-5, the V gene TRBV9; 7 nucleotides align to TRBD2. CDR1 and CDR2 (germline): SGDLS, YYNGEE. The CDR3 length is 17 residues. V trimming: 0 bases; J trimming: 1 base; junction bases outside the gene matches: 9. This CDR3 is CASSVGGRVGGQETQYF. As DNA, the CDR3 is TGTGCCAGCAGCGTAGGTGGGAGGGTGGGAGGCCAAGAGACCCAGTACTTC.

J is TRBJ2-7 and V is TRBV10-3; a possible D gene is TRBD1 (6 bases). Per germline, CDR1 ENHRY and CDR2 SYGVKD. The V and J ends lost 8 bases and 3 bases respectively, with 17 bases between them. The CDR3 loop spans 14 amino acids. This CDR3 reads CAIAQGRLGYEQYF. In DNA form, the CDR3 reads TGTGCCATCGCGCAGGGGCGGTTGGGCTACGAGCAGTACTTC.

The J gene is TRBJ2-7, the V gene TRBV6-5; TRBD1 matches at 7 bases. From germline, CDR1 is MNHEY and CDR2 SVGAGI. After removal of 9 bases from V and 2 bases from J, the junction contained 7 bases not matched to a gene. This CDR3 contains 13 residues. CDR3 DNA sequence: TGTGCCAGTCGGGACAGCCACCCCTACGAGCAGTACTTC. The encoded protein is CASRDSHPYEQYF.

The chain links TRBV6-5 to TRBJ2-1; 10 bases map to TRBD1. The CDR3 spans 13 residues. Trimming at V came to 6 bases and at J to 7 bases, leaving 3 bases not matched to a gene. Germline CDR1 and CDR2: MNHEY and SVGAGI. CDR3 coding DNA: TGTGCCAGCAGCCTGGACAGGGGGAATGAGCAGTTCTTC. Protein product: CASSLDRGNEQFF.

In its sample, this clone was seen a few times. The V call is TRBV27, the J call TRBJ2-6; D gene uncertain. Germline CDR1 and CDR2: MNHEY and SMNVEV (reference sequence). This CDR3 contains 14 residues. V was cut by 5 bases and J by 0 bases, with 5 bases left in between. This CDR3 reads CASSGPSGANVLTF. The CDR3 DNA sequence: TGTGCCAGCAGTGGGCCCTCTGGGGCCAACGTCCTGACTTTC.

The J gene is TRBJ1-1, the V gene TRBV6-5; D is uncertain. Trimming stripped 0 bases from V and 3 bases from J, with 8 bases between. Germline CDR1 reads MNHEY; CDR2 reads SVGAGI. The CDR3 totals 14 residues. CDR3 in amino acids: CASSYSPGDTEAFF. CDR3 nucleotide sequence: TGTGCCAGCAGTTACTCGCCCGGGGACACTGAAGCTTTCTTT.

The CDR3 nucleotides are TGTGCCAGCAGCGTAGACCTGACAGGGTTCGCAGATACGCAGTATTTT. Translation gives CASSVDLTGFADTQYF. The V call is TRBV9, the J call TRBJ2-3; the match to TRBD1 covers 7 bases. CDR1 SGDLS and CDR2 YYNGEE come from the germline V gene. This CDR3 is 16 amino acids long. Losses at the gene ends were 0 bases for V and 4 bases for J; bases not matched to a gene: 8.

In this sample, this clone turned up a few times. CDR3 loop: CASSLGAEQPQHF. The CDR3 region has the DNA TGTGCCAGCTCACTAGGGGCCGAACAGCCCCAGCATTTT. The rearrangement uses TRBV18 and TRBJ1-5, with D possibly TRBD1 on 5 matching bases. Germline V gene data show CDR1 as KGHSH and CDR2 as LQKENI. Trimming cost V 4 bases and J 7 bases, with 11 bases left between them. This CDR3 comprises 13 residues.

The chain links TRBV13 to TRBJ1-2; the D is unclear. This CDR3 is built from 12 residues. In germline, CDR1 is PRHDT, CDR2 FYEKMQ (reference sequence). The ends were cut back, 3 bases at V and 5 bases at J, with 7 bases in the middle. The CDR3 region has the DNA TGTGCCAGCAGCTTCGGGGAGTATGGCTACACCTTC. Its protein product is CASSFGEYGYTF.

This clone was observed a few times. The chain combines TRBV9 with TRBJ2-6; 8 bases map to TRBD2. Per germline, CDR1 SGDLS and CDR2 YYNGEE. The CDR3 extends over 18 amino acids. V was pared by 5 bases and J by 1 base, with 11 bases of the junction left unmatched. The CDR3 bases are TGTGCCAGCAGGAGGGCGAGCGGGAGAGATTCTGGGGCCAACGTCCTGACTTTC. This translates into CASRRASGRDSGANVLTF.

The CDR3 is CASALGQARTDTQYF. The CDR3 region has the DNA TGTGCCAGCGCACTCGGACAGGCACGCACAGATACGCAGTATTTT. This sequence joins TRBV11-3 and TRBJ2-3; 7 bases line up with TRBD1. The CDR3 is 15 residues long. Germline CDR1 is SGHNT and CDR2 is YENEEA. Trimming took 8 bases from V and 1 from J; bases not matched to a gene: 9.

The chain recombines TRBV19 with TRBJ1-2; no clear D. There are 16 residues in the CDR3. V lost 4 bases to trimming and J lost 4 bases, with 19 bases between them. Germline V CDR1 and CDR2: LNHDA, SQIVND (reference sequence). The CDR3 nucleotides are TGTGCCAGTAGTAGCGATCCCTCAAGCCGATTCTATGGCTACACCTTC. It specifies CASSSDPSSRFYGYTF.